This TCR beta chain emerged from a study of blood T cell repertoires in COVID-19 (dated by TCRdb to about 2020). Broadly, across the study: Samples from collaborators originated in the United States, Italy and Spain and spanned both the acute and convalescent phases of COVID-19. HLA class I and class II types, where available, came from metadata supplied by the sample provider rather than from assay-based typing. A de-identified subject ID, COVID-19 status, age in years and sex were almost always included in the sample metadata. Deeply sampled blood TCRbeta repertoires from subjects exposed to, actively infected with, or recovered from COVID-19 were included in the dataset. The repertoires were released in a freely available public database meant as a resource for research on the immune response to SARS-CoV-2. The prospective study material was composed of cDNA or gDNA derived from T cells, B-cell-depleted T cells, or PBMCs. Samples came from the ongoing ImmuneRACE study (first 160 participants) plus 1,254 subjects from 6 global collaborators.

TCRbeta CDR3 regions were amplified from genomic DNA by means of the immunoSEQ Assay, a bias-controlled multiplex PCR. The original pipeline was this. Nucleated cell counts per sample were estimated from amplification of reference gene primers within the assay. To quantify the absolute abundance of each unique TCRbeta CDR3 rearrangement, sequence reads were collapsed and filtered. For each sample, productive Simpson clonality was calculated as the square root of Simpson's diversity index across productive rearrangements. In its TCRdb copy, this immuneACCESS table keeps in-frame sequences only and misses some clones. Where compared with another copy, unresolved V genes explain less than half of these, and the others have no known cause. V and J calls and clone size are given by that table; D and trimming were obtained from the DNA. This sample has over 300,000 clones in its table, and nearly 90% of those were observed once. The ten largest clones capture approximately 7% of the sample.

Including cysteine and phenylalanine, the CDR3 has 13 amino acids. Here the CDR3 DNA is all that survives: 39 bases in frame from base 1. V is trimmed back by 7 bases and J by 2 bases, and the junction contains 5 bases that no gene match accounts for. Sequences MNHEY (CDR1) and SVGAGI (CDR2) are obtained from the germline V gene. Results the study describes overall, beyond this receptor: The quantity of clinical and demographic metadata differed by source and by participant and was supplied without curation.

With respect to this clone: The target of this receptor is not known. It has no much larger one-base neighbor in the sample; base qualities were not kept.

Collaborating institutions collected whole blood in K2EDTA tubes following their own protocols. For TCRbeta analysis, collaborator samples were shipped as frozen whole blood, as isolated PBMCs, or as DNA extracted from either sample type. Here the chain combines TRBV6-5 and TRBJ2-7, with 7 bases matching TRBD1. Source material: peripheral blood. This receptor was obtained from a man younger than 35 with active or convalescent COVID-19. The bases are TGTGCCAGCACCCGACAGGGTACCTACGAGCAGTACTTC. It encodes CASTRQGTYEQYF.